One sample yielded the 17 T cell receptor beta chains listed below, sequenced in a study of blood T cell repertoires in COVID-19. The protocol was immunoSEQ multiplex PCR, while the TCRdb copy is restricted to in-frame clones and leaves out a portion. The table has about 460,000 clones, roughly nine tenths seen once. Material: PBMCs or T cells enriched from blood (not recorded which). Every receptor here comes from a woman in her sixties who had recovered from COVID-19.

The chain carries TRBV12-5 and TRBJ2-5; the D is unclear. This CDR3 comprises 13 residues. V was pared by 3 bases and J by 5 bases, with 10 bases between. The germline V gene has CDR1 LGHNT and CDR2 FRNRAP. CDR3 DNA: TGTGCTAGTGGTTTCGGCAGCGCGGAGACCCAGTACTTC. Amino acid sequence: CASGFGSAETQYF.

The CDR3 bases are TGTGCCAGCAGCTCGACCGGGACAGGGATTTTAGACGAGCAGTACGTC. Protein sequence: CASSSTGTGILDEQYV. The J gene is TRBJ2-7, the V gene TRBV11-2, with TRBD1 identical over 9 bases. J was trimmed by 5 bases and V by 4 bases; bases with no gene match: 12. Germline assignment: CDR1 SGHAT and CDR2 FQNNGV. CDR3 length: 16 residues.

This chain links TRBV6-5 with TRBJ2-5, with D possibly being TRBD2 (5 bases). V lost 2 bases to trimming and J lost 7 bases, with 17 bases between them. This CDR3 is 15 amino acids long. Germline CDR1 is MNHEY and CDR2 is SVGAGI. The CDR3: CASSYDTRVAGTQYF. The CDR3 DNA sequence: TGTGCCAGCAGTTACGATACGAGGGTCGCCGGGACCCAGTACTTC.

CDR3 protein: CASSLDPEVYGYTF. In DNA form, the CDR3 reads TGCGCCAGCAGCTTGGACCCGGAGGTCTATGGCTACACCTTC. The V call is TRBV5-1, the J call TRBJ1-2; D not resolved. Germline values: CDR1 SGHRS, CDR2 YFSETQ. The V end was cut by 0 bases, the J end by 4 bases, with 10 bases between. CDR3 size: 14 residues.

In DNA, the CDR3 is TGTGCCAGCACTCGACAGGGAAACACCATATATTTT. Protein: CASTRQGNTIYF. The chain carries TRBV12-3 or TRBV12-4 and TRBJ1-3; weak D call: TRBD1 (5 bases). V lost 7 bases, J lost 4 bases, and 8 bases lay in between. The CDR3 consists of 12 residues.

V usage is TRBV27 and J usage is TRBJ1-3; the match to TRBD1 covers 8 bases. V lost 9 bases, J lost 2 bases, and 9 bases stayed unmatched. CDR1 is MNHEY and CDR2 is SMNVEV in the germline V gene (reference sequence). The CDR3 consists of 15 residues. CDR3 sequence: CASSGGAGPGNTIYF. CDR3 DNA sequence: TGTGCCAGTTCAGGGGGCGCTGGGCCTGGAAACACCATATATTTT.

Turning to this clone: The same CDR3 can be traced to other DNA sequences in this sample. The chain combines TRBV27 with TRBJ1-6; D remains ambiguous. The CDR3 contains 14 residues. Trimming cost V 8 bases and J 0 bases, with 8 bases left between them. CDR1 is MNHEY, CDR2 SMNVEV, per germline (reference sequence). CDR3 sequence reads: CASSSSSYNSPLHF. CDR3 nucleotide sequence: TGTGCCAGCTCGTCCAGCTCCTATAATTCACCCCTCCACTTT.

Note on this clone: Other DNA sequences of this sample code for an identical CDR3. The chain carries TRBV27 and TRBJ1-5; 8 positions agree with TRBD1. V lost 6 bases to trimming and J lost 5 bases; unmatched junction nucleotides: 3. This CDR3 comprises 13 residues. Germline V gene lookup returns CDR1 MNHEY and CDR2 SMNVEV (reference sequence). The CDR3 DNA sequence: TGTGCCAGCAGCCTGACAGGGGATCAGCCCCAGCATTTT. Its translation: CASSLTGDQPQHF.

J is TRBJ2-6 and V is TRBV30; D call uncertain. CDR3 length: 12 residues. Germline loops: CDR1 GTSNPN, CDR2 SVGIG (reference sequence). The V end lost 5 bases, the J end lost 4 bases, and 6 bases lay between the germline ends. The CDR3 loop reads CAWLFGANVLTF. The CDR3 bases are TGTGCCTGGCTTTTCGGGGCCAACGTCCTGACTTTC.

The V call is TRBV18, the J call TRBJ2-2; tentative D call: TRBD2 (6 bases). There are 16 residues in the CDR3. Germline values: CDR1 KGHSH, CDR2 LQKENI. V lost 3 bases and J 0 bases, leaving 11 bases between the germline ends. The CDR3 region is CASSPLGGTNTGELFF. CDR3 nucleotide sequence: TGTGCCAGCTCACCCCTGGGAGGAACGAACACCGGGGAGCTGTTTTTT.

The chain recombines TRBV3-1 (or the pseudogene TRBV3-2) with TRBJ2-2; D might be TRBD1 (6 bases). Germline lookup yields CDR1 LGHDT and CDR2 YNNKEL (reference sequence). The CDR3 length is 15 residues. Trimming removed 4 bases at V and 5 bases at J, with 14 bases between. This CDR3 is CASSPSSRGTGELFF. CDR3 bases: TGTGCCAGCAGCCCATCCAGTAGGGGGACCGGGGAGCTGTTTTTT.

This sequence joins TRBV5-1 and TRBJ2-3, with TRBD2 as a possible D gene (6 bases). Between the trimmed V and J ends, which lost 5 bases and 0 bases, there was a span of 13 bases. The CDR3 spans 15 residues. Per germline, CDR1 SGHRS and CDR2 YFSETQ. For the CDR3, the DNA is TGCGCCAGCAGTCCTGGTCGGGGGAGCACAGATACGCAGTATTTT. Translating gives CASSPGRGSTDTQYF. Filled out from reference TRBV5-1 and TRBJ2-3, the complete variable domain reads KAGVTQTPRYLIKTRGQQVTLSCSPISGHRSVSWYQQTPGQGLQFLFEYFSETQRNKGNFPGRFSGRQFSNSRSEMNVSTLELGDSALYLCASSPGRGSTDTQYFGPGTRLTVL.

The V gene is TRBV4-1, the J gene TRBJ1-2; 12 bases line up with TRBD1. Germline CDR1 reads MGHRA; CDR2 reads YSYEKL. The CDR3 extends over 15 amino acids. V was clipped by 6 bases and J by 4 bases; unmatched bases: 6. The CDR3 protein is CASRAGTGGGYGYTF. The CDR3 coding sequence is TGCGCCAGCAGGGCCGGGACAGGGGGCGGCTATGGCTACACCTTC.

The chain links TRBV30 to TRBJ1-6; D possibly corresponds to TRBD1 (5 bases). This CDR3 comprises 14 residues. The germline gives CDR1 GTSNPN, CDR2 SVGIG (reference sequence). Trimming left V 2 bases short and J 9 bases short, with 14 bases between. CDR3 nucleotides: TGTGCCTGGAGTAGACGACAGTTTTCTTCACCCCTCCACTTT. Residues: CAWSRRQFSSPLHF. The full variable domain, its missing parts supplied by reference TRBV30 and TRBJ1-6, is SQTIHQWPATLVQPVGSPLSLECTVEGTSNPNLYWYRQAAGRGLQLLFYSVGIGQISSEVPQNLSASRPQDRQFILSSKKLLLSDSGFYLCAWSRRQFSSPLHFGNGTRLTVT.

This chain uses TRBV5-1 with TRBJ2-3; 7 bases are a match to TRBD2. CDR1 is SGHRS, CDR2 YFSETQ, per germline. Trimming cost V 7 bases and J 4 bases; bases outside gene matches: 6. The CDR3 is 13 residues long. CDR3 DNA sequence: TGCGCCAGCTCCGGGACTAATTCAGATACGCAGTATTTT. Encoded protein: CASSGTNSDTQYF. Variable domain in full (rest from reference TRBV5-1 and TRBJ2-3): KAGVTQTPRYLIKTRGQQVTLSCSPISGHRSVSWYQQTPGQGLQFLFEYFSETQRNKGNFPGRFSGRQFSNSRSEMNVSTLELGDSALYLCASSGTNSDTQYFGPGTRLTVL.

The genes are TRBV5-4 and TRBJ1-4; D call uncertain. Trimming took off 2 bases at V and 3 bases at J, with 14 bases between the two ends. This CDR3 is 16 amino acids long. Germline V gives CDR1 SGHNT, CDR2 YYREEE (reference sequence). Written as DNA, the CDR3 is TGTGCCAGCAGCTTTAGGACTCTACGATCTAATGAAAAACTGTTTTTT. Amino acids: CASSFRTLRSNEKLFF.

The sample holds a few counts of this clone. CDR3 residues: CASSLSPGPSNQPQHF. CDR3 in DNA: TGTGCCAGCAGTTTATCCCCTGGGCCGAGCAATCAGCCCCAGCATTTT. The rearrangement links TRBV27 to TRBJ1-5; no reliable D call. Trimming cost V 0 bases and J 1 base, with 10 bases left between them. The CDR3 runs 16 residues. CDR1 and CDR2 from the germline V gene are MNHEY and SMNVEV (reference sequence).